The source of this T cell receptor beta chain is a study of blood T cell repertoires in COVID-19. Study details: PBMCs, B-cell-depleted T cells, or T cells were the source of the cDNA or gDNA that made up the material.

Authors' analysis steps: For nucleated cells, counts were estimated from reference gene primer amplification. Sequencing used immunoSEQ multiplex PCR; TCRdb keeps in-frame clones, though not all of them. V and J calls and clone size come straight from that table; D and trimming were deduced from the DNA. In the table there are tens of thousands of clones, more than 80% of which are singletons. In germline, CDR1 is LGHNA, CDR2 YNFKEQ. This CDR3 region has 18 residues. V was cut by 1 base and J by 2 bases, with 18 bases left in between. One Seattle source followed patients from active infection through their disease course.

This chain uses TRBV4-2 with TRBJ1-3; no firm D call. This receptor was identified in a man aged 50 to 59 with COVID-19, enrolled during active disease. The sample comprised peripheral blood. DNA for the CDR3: TGTGCCAGCAGCCAAGGTTCGGGGTGGGGAGCCCCTGGAAACACCATATATTTT. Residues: CASSQGSGWGAPGNTIYF.